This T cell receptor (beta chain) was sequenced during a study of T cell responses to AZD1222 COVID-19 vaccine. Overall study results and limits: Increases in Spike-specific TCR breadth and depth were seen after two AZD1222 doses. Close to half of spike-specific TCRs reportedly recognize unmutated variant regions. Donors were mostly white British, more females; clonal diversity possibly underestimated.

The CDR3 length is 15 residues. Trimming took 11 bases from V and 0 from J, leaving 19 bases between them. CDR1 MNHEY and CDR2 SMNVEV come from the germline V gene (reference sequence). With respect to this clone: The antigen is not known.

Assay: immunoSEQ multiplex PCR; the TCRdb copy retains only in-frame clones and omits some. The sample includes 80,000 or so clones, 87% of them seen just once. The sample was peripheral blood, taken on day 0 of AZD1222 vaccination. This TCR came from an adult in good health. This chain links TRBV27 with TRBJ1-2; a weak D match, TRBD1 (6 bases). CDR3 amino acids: CAAGVPDSSNYGYTF. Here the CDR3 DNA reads TGTGCCGCGGGGGTACCGGACAGCTCTAACTATGGCTACACCTTC.